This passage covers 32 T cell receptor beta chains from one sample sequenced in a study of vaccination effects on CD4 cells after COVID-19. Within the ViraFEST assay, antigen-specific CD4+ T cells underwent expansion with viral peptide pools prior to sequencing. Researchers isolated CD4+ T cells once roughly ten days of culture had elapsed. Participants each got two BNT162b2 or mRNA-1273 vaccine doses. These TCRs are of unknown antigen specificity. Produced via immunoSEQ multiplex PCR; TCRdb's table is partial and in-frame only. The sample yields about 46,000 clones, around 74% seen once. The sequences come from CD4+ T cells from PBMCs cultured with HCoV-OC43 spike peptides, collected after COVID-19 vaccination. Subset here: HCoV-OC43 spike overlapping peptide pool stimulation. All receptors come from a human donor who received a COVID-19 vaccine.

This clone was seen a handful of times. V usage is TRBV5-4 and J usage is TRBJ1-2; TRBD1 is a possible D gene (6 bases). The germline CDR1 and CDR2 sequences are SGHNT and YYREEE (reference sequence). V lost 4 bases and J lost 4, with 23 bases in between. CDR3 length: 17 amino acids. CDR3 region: CASSEGRGISSGYGYTF. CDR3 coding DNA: TGTGCCAGCAGCGAAGGCAGGGGAATCTCGTCTGGCTATGGCTACACCTTC.

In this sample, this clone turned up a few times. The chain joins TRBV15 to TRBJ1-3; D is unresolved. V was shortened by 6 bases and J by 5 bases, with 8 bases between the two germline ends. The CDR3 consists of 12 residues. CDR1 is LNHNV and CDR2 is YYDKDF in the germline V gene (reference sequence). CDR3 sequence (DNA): TGTGCCACCAGTATTACCCGAAACACCATATATTTT. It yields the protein CATSITRNTIYF.

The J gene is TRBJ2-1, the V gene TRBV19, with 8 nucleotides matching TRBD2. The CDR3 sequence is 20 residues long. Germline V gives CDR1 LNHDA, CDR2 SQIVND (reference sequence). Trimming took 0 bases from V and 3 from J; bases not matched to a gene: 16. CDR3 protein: CASSIDRASGWVSLYNEQFF. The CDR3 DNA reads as TGTGCCAGTAGTATAGATCGAGCTAGCGGGTGGGTAAGCCTCTACAATGAGCAGTTCTTC.

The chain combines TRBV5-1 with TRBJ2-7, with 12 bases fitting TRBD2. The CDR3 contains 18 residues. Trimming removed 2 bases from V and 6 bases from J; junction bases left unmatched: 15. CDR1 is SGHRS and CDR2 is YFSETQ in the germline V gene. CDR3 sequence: CASSFRLAGGKSQSEQYF. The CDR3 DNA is TGCGCCAGCAGCTTCCGGCTAGCGGGAGGGAAGTCCCAGTCCGAGCAGTACTTC.

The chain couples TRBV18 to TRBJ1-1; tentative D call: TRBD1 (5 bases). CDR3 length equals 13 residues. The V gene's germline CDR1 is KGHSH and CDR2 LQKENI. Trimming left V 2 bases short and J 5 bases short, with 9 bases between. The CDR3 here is CASSPGGRTEAFF. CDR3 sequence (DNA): TGTGCCAGCTCACCAGGGGGAAGAACTGAAGCTTTCTTT.

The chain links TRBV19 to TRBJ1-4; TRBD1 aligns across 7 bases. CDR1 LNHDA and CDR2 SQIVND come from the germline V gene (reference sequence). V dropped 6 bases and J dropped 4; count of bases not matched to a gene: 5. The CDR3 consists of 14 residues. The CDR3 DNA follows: TGTGCCAGTAGAATGGGACAGAATAATGAAAAACTGTTTTTT. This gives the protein CASRMGQNNEKLFF.

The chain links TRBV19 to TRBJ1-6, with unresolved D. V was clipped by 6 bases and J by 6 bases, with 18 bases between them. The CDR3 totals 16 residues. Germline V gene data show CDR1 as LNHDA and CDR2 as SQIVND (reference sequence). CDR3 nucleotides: TGTGCCAGTAGAAGTGAGGTCTTTAGCCTTAATTCACCCCTCCACTTT. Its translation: CASRSEVFSLNSPLHF.

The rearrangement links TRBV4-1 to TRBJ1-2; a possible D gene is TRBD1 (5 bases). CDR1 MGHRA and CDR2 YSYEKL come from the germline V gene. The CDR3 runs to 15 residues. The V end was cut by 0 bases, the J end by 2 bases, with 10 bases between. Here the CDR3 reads CASSQDGAVNYGYTF. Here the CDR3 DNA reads TGCGCCAGCAGCCAAGACGGGGCGGTGAACTATGGCTACACCTTC.

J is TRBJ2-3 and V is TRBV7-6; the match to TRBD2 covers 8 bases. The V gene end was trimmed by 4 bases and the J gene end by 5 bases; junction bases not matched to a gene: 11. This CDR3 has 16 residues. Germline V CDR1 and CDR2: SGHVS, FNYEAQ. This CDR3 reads CASSSRAGDSGDTQYF. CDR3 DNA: TGTGCCAGCAGCTCCCGAGCGGGAGATTCGGGAGATACGCAGTATTTT.

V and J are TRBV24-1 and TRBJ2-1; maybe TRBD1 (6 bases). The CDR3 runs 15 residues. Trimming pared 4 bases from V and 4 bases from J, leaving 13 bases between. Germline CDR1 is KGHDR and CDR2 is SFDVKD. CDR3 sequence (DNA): TGTGCCACCAGTGACACCGGGACATTTTACAATGAGCAGTTCTTC. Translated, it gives CATSDTGTFYNEQFF.

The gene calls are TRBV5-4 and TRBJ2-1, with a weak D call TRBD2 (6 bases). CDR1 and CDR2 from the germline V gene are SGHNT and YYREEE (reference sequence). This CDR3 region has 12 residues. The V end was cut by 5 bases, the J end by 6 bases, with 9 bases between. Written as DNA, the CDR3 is TGTGCCAGCAGATGGGACTCCAATGAGCAGTTCTTC. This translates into CASRWDSNEQFF.

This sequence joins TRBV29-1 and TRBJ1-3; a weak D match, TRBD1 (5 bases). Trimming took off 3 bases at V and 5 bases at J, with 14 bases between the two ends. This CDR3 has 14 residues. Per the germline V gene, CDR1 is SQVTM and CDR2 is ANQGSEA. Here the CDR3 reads CSVDRGGNRNTIYF. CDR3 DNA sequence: TGCAGCGTTGATCGGGGGGGGAACAGAAACACCATATATTTT.

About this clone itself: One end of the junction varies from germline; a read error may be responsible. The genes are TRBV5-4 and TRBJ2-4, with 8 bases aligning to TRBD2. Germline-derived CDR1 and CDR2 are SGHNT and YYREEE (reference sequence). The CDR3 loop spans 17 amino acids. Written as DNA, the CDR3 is TGTGCCAGCAGTTTGGGGGGGATCCGGGAGGGTGGAAACATTCAGTACTTC. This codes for CASSLGGIREGGNIQYF.

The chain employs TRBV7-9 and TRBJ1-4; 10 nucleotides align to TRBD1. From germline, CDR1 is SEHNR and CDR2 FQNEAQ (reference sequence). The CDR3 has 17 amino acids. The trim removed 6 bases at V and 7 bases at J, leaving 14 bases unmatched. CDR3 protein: CASRFRRDRGAGEKLFF. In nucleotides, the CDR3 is TGTGCCAGCAGATTCCGGCGGGACAGGGGAGCTGGTGAAAAACTGTTTTTT.

CDR3 residues: CASSQAKGQGVTEAFF. The CDR3 DNA follows: TGTGCCAGCAGCCAAGCTAAGGGCCAGGGTGTCACTGAAGCTTTCTTT. This sequence joins TRBV3-1 (or the pseudogene TRBV3-2) and TRBJ1-1, with D possibly being TRBD1 (5 bases). V was pared by 1 base and J by 4 bases, with 16 bases between. The CDR3 spans 16 residues. CDR1 and CDR2 (germline): LGHDT, YNNKEL (reference sequence).

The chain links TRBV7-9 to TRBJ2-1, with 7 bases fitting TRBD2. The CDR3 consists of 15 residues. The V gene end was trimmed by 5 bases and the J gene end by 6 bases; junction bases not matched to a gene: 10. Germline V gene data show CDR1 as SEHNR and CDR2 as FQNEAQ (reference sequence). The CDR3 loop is CASSPGAGVPNEQFF. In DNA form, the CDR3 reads TGTGCCAGCAGCCCCGGGGCGGGAGTTCCCAATGAGCAGTTCTTC.

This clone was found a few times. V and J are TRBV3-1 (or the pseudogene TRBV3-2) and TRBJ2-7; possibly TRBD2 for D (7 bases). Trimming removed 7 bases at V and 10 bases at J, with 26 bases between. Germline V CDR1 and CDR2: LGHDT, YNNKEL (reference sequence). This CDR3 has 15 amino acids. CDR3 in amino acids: CASTPRGGGLFGQYF. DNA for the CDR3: TGTGCCAGCACCCCTAGAGGGGGGGGCCTTTTCGGACAGTACTTC.

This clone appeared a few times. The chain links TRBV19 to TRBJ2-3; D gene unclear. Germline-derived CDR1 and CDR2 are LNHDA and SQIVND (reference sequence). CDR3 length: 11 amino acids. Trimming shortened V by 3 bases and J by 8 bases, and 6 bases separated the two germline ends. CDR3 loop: CASSIRSTQYF. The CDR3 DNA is TGTGCCAGTAGTATCCGTTCTACGCAGTATTTT.

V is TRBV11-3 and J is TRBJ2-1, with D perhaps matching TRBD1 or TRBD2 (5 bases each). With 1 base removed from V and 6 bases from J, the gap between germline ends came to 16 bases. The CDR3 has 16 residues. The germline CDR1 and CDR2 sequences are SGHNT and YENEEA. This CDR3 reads CASSLAGQVRVNEQFF. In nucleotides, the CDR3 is TGTGCCAGCAGCTTAGCGGGGCAAGTAAGGGTCAATGAGCAGTTCTTC.

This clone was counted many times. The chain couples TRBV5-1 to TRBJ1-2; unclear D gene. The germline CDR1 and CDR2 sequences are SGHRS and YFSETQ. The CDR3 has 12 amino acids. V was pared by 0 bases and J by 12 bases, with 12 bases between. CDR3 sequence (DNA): TGCGCCAGCAGCTTGGGCGGAGTCGCGGACACCTTC. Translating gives CASSLGGVADTF.

DNA of the CDR3: TGTGCCAGCAGTGGGTACCAGAATCAGCCCCAGCATTTT. The encoded protein is CASSGYQNQPQHF. J is TRBJ1-5 and V is TRBV2, with D uncertain. The CDR3 sequence is 13 residues long. Trimming removed 4 bases at V and 4 bases at J, with 8 bases between. CDR1 is SNHLY, CDR2 FYNNEI, per germline.

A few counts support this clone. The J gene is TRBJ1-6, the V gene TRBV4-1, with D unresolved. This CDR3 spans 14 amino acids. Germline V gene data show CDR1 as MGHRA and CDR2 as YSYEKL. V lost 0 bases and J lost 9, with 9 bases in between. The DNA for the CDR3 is TGCGCCAGCAGCCAAGATCGTCGGCTTTCACCCCTCCACTTT. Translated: CASSQDRRLSPLHF.

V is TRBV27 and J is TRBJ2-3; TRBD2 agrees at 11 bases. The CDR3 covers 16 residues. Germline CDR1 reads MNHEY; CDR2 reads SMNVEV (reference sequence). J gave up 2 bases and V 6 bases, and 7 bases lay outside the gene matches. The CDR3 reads CASRASGGHYTDTQYF. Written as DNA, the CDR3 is TGTGCCAGCAGGGCTAGCGGGGGGCATTACACAGATACGCAGTATTTT.

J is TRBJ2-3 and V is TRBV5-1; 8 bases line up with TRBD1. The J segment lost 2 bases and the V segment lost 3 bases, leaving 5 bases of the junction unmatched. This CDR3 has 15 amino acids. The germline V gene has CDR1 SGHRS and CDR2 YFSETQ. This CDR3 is CASSSRTGTTDTQYF. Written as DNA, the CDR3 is TGCGCCAGCAGCTCTAGGACAGGGACCACAGATACGCAGTATTTT.

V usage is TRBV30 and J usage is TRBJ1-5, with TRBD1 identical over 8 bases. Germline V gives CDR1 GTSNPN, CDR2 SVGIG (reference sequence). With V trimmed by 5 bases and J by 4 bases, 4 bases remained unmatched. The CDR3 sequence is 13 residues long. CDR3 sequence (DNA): TGTGCCTGGCGTGGACAGGGTAATCAGCCCCAGCATTTT. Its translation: CAWRGQGNQPQHF.

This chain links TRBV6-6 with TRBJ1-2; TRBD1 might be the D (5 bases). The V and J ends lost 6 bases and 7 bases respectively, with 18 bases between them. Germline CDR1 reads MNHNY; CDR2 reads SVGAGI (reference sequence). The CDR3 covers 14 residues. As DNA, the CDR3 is TGTGCCAGCAGCACCGTCCAGGGTGCTGGTGGCTACACCTTC. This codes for CASSTVQGAGGYTF.

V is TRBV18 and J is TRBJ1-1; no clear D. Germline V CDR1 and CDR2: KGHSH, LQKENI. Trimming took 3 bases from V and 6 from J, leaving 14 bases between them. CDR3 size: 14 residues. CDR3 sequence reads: CASSPTEIEAEAFF. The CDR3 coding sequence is TGTGCCAGCTCACCGACGGAAATAGAGGCTGAAGCTTTCTTT.

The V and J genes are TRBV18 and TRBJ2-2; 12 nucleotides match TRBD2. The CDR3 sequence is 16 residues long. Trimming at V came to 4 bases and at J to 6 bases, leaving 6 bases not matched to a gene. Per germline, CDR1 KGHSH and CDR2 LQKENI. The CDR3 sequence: CASSRRTSGTAGELFF. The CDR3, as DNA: TGTGCCAGCTCACGACGGACTAGCGGGACGGCCGGGGAGCTGTTTTTT.

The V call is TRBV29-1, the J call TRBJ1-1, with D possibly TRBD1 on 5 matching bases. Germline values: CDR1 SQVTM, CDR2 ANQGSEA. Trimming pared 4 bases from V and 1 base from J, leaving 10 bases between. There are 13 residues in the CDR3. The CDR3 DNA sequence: TGCAGCGTTGTAAGGCAGGGGAACACTGAAGCTTTCTTT. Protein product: CSVVRQGNTEAFF.

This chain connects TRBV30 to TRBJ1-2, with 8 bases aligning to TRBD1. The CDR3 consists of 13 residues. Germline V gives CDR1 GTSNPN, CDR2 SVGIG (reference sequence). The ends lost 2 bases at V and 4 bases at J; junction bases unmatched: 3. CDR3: CAWSPGQVYGYTF. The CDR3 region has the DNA TGTGCCTGGAGTCCGGGACAGGTCTATGGCTACACCTTC. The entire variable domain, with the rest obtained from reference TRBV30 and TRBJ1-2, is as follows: SQTIHQWPATLVQPVGSPLSLECTVEGTSNPNLYWYRQAAGRGLQLLFYSVGIGQISSEVPQNLSASRPQDRQFILSSKKLLLSDSGFYLCAWSPGQVYGYTFGSGTRLTVV.

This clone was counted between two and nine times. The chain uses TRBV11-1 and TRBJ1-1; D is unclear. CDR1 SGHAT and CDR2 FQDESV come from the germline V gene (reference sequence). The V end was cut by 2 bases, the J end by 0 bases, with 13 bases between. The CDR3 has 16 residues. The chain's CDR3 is CASSLFRASMNTEAFF. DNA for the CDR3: TGTGCCAGCAGCTTATTCAGAGCCTCCATGAACACTGAAGCTTTCTTT. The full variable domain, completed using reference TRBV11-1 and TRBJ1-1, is EAEVAQSPRYKITEKSQAVAFWCDPISGHATLYWYRQILGQGPELLVQFQDESVVDDSQLPKDRFSAERLKGVDSTLKIQPAELGDSAMYLCASSLFRASMNTEAFFGQGTRLTVV.

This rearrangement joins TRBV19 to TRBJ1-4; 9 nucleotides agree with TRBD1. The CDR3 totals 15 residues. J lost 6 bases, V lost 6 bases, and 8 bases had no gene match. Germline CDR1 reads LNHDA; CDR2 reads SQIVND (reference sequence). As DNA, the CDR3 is TGTGCCAGTAGCCTCTCCGGGACAGGGTATGAAAAACTGTTTTTT. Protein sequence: CASSLSGTGYEKLFF.